This T cell receptor beta chain appears in the sequencing data of a study of T cell repertoires in cytomegalovirus infection. Study as a whole: A matching HLA type, together with CMV infection, was signaled by public TCR beta signatures.

This clonotype was detected only a few times. Unmatched junction bases numbered 7, after V lost 0 bases and J lost 6 bases. The CDR3 covers 16 residues. Germline-derived CDR1 and CDR2 are MNHEY and SVGAGI. TCRdb re-derived calls from the reads in MiXCR, one entry per CDR3 protein. Among some 400,000 distinct CDR3 sequences listed, about 33% were seen once. The source is a human donor in good health (CMV status not recorded). Some clones in this sample may be carry-over from other donors' samples. The rearrangement joins TRBV6-5 to TRBJ1-2, with 10 positions matching TRBD1. The sequenced sample was PBMCs. As DNA, the CDR3 is TGTGCCAGCAGTTACTCACCAGGGACAGGGGCGGATGGCTACACCTTC. Encoded protein: CASSYSPGTGADGYTF.